Each of the 20 T cell receptor beta chains below was sequenced from the same sample in a study of human T cells and chemical hapten exposure. Documented time point: patch test 1, 2 weeks after DPC sensitization. Treatment given: therapeutic diphenylcyclopropenone sensitization with weekly scalp DPC. Each CDR3 protein gets one entry after TCRdb re-called the RACE reads with MiXCR. Of about 360,000 distinct CDR3 sequences listed, about 7% are singletons. Sample: whole blood, taken in connection with sensitization to the hapten diphenylcyclopropenone (DPC). Receptor source: a young woman with alopecia areata. Some clones in this sample may be carry-over from other donors' samples.

This clonotype turned up a few times. The chain employs TRBV7-9 and TRBJ2-1, with 9 bases that match TRBD1. V was clipped by 3 bases and J by 8 bases; unmatched bases: 5. Germline V gives CDR1 SEHNR, CDR2 FQNEAQ (reference sequence). CDR3 length equals 14 residues. CDR3 amino acids: CASSFRQGGDEQFF. CDR3 nucleotides: TGTGCCAGCAGCTTCCGACAGGGGGGCGATGAGCAGTTCTTC.

This clonotype has a count of ten or more. The chain carries TRBV5-1 and TRBJ2-7; 10 nucleotides line up with TRBD1. This CDR3 comprises 16 residues. Germline CDR1 SGHRS, CDR2 YFSETQ. V dropped 0 bases and J dropped 5; count of bases not matched to a gene: 8. The CDR3 sequence is CASSLVTGTGADEQYF. DNA of the CDR3: TGCGCCAGCAGCTTGGTAACCGGGACAGGGGCTGACGAGCAGTACTTC.

This clonotype was observed at least ten times. The chain couples TRBV3-1 to TRBJ2-1; unclear D gene. This CDR3 comprises 13 residues. Between the trimmed V and J ends, which lost 2 bases and 7 bases, there was a span of 9 bases. CDR1 and CDR2 (germline): LGHDT, YNNKEL (reference sequence). As DNA, the CDR3 is TGTGCCAGCAGCCAACCCCCTGGTAATGAGCAGTTCTTC. This gives the protein CASSQPPGNEQFF.

CDR3 residues: CASSRTGGTPRHEQYF. The CDR3 nucleotides are TGTGCCAGCAGTCGTACGGGGGGAACCCCCAGGCACGAGCAGTACTTC. V gene TRBV27 combines with J gene TRBJ2-7; TRBD2 matches at 7 bases. The junction had 15 bases not matched to a gene; V was cut back by 5 bases and J by 5 bases. Germline assignment: CDR1 MNHEY and CDR2 SMNVEV (reference sequence). The length of the CDR3 is 16 residues.

There are many counts of this clonotype. This chain connects TRBV28 to TRBJ1-5; perhaps TRBD1 as D (5 bases). Trimming shortened V by 4 bases and J by 4 bases, and 11 bases separated the two germline ends. The CDR3 spans 14 residues. The germline V gene encodes CDR1 MDHEN and CDR2 SYDVKM. The CDR3 DNA is TGTGCCAGCAGTTGGGGCCGCCGTAATCAGCCCCAGCATTTT. The encoded protein is CASSWGRRNQPQHF.

This clonotype was observed a handful of times. The chain links TRBV12-3 or TRBV12-4 to TRBJ1-5; D ambiguous. V lost 3 bases and J 4 bases, leaving 10 bases between the germline ends. This CDR3 has 14 amino acids. CDR3 protein: CASSFSPANQPQHF. CDR3 sequence (DNA): TGTGCCAGCAGTTTCAGTCCTGCTAATCAGCCCCAGCATTTT.

The chain joins TRBV12-3 or TRBV12-4 to TRBJ2-7; D could derive from TRBD1 or TRBD2 (5 bases each). The CDR3 spans 15 residues. The V end was cut by 3 bases, the J end by 1 base, with 13 bases between. CDR3 residues: CASSLWPEGSYEQYF. CDR3 bases: TGTGCCAGCAGTTTGTGGCCCGAGGGGTCCTACGAGCAGTACTTC.

This clonotype has a handful of counts. This chain connects TRBV9 to TRBJ2-3; no clear D. The CDR3 is made up of 13 amino acids. Germline loops: CDR1 SGDLS, CDR2 YYNGEE. V was cut by 0 bases and J by 6 bases, with 8 bases left in between. The CDR3 loop is CASSVEVWDTQYF. The CDR3 DNA reads TGTGCCAGCAGCGTAGAGGTTTGGGATACGCAGTATTTT. Full variable domain (outside the CDR3, taken from reference TRBV9 and TRBJ2-3): DSGVTQTPKHLITATGQRVTLRCSPRSGDLSVYWYQQSLDQGLQFLIQYYNGEERAKGNILERFSAQQFPDLHSELNLSSLELGDSALYFCASSVEVWDTQYFGPGTRLTVL.

This clonotype was counted ten times or more. The chain is built from TRBV4-3 and TRBJ1-1; no definite D call. The CDR3 covers 15 residues. V lost 1 base and J 1 base, leaving 10 bases between the germline ends. The germline CDR1 and CDR2 sequences are LGHNA and YSLEER. In nucleotides, the CDR3 is TGCGCCAGCAGCCAAGTAGGACGGGAGAACACTGAAGCTTTCTTT. This sequence encodes CASSQVGRENTEAFF.

The rearrangement uses TRBV5-8 and TRBJ1-5; TRBD1 matches 7 bases. Germline CDR1 reads SGHTS; CDR2 reads YDEGEE. J was trimmed by 3 bases and V by 3 bases; bases with no gene match: 6. The CDR3 contains 15 residues. The CDR3 DNA reads TGTGCCAGCAGCTCGGGGACAGCCTACAATCAGCCCCAGCATTTT. This sequence encodes CASSSGTAYNQPQHF.

The chain couples TRBV20-1 to TRBJ1-2; 10 bases match TRBD1. The CDR3 runs to 14 residues. Germline-derived CDR1 and CDR2 are DFQATT and SNEGSKA (reference sequence). The ends lost 0 bases at V and 4 bases at J; junction bases unmatched: 2. The DNA for the CDR3 is TGCAGTGCTAGAGAGGACAGGGGGATCTATGGCTACACCTTC. Translated, it gives CSAREDRGIYGYTF.

This chain links TRBV5-4 with TRBJ2-1, with TRBD1 matching over 9 bases. The CDR3 is made up of 14 amino acids. The V segment lost 3 bases and the J segment 7 bases; nucleotides outside the gene matches: 5. The germline V gene has CDR1 SGHNT and CDR2 YYREEE (reference sequence). The CDR3 nucleotides are TGTGCCAGCAGCTCGAGGACAGGGGAGAATGAGCAGTTCTTC. The encoded protein is CASSSRTGENEQFF.

The chain is built from TRBV20-1 and TRBJ1-6; the D gene is possibly TRBD1 (6 bases). The CDR3 is 13 residues long. CDR1 and CDR2 from the germline V gene are DFQATT and SNEGSKA (reference sequence). The CDR3 DNA reads as TGCTCTGCGAGGGGGTCCTATAATTCACCCCTCCACTTT. This gives the protein CSARGSYNSPLHF.

This clonotype was detected a few times. The chain combines TRBV7-2 with TRBJ2-7; D not certain. Deletions cut 1 base from V and 3 bases from J, with 13 bases between. CDR1 and CDR2 from the germline V gene are SGHTA and FQGNSA. This CDR3 spans 15 amino acids. As DNA, the CDR3 is TGTGCCAGCAGCTTAGGCGGACGGACGATCTACGAGCAGTACTTC. Amino acids: CASSLGGRTIYEQYF. Full variable domain (missing parts from reference TRBV7-2 and TRBJ2-7): GAGVSQSPSNKVTEKGKDVELRCDPISGHTALYWYRQSLGQGLEFLIYFQGNSAPDKSGLPSDRFSAERTGGSVSTLTIQRTQQEDSAVYLCASSLGGRTIYEQYFGPGTRLTVT.

This clonotype has a count of ten or more. The chain carries TRBV5-5 and TRBJ1-3, with 10 bases fitting TRBD1. Germline V gene sequence: CDR1 SGHKS, CDR2 YYEKEE (reference sequence). Trimming cost V 3 bases and J 4 bases; bases outside gene matches: 13. There are 18 residues in the CDR3. The CDR3 region is CASSSATGQGLRGNTIYF. In DNA, the CDR3 is TGTGCCAGCAGCTCCGCTACGGGACAGGGGTTGAGAGGAAACACCATATATTTT. Filled out from reference TRBV5-5 and TRBJ1-3, the complete variable domain reads DAGVTQSPTHLIKTRGQQVTLRCSPISGHKSVSWYQQVLGQGPQFIFQYYEKEERGRGNFPDRFSARQFPNYSSELNVNALLLGDSALYLCASSSATGQGLRGNTIYFGEGSWLTVV.

The V gene is TRBV18, the J gene TRBJ2-1, with 8 bases identical to TRBD2. The germline CDR1 and CDR2 sequences are KGHSH and LQKENI. The CDR3 covers 13 residues. V dropped 3 bases and J dropped 13; count of bases not matched to a gene: 8. The CDR3 DNA is TGTGCCAGCTCACCGACGGGGGGGCCTGACCAGTTCTTC. Protein product: CASSPTGGPDQFF. Full variable domain (outside the CDR3, taken from reference TRBV18 and TRBJ2-1): NAGVMQNPRHLVRRRGQEARLRCSPMKGHSHVYWYRQLPEEGLKFMVYLQKENIIDESGMPKERFSAEFPKEGPSILRIQQVVRGDSAAYFCASSPTGGPDQFFGPGTRLTVL.

Only a few counts were recorded for this clonotype. The chain joins TRBV20-1 to TRBJ1-2; D is uncertain. Germline V CDR1 and CDR2: DFQATT, SNEGSKA (reference sequence). The CDR3 length is 13 residues. V shed 3 bases and J shed 7 bases, with 15 bases lying between them. The CDR3 reads CSASPAGKSGYTF. CDR3 DNA sequence: TGCAGTGCTAGCCCGGCAGGAAAGTCTGGCTACACCTTC.

This chain uses TRBV6-2 or TRBV6-3 with TRBJ2-2, with 14 bases lining up with TRBD2. CDR1 is MNHEY and CDR2 is SVGEGT in the germline V gene. The CDR3 spans 18 residues. The trim removed 5 bases at V and 4 bases at J, leaving 9 bases unmatched. The chain's CDR3 is CASSDDPGTSGGTGELFF. DNA of the CDR3: TGTGCCAGCAGTGATGATCCCGGGACTAGCGGGGGCACCGGGGAGCTGTTTTTT.

This clonotype occurred a few times. The chain employs TRBV27 and TRBJ2-7; D ambiguous. Between the trimmed V and J ends, which lost 0 bases and 8 bases, there was a span of 8 bases. CDR1 is MNHEY and CDR2 is SMNVEV in the germline V gene (reference sequence). The CDR3 covers 12 residues. Here the CDR3 reads CASSLSIQKQYF. CDR3 DNA: TGTGCCAGCAGTTTATCAATTCAGAAGCAGTACTTC.

In this sample, this clonotype turned up a few times. The chain combines TRBV4-1 with TRBJ1-5, with a possible D match to TRBD1 (6 bases). CDR1 is MGHRA, CDR2 YSYEKL, per germline. The CDR3 extends over 16 amino acids. Trimming removed 3 bases at V and 2 bases at J, with 14 bases between. CDR3 in amino acids: CASSQFTGIGNQPQHF. CDR3 in DNA: TGCGCCAGCAGCCAGTTTACAGGGATCGGCAATCAGCCCCAGCATTTT.